These 15 T cell receptor beta chains came from one sample sequenced in a study of blood T cells in healthy people across ages. The use of a sample-barcoded 5' primer and a J-beta primer mix characterized a second PCR of about 6 to 12 cycles. One entry per CDR3 protein results from TCRdb running MiXCR on the 5' RACE reads. The sample holds approximately 780,000 distinct CDR3 sequences, 25% to 30% seen once. The same sample was also studied in work on T cells of mothers and their children.

Sequenced material: blood. Receptor source: a boy aged 5-17 years in good health.

There are a few counts of this clonotype. V usage is TRBV28 and J usage is TRBJ1-5, with 8 positions matching TRBD1. The CDR3 contains 14 residues. V shed 6 bases, J shed 5 bases, and the junction held 6 bases outside the gene matches. Germline V gene lookup returns CDR1 MDHEN and CDR2 SYDVKM. CDR3 coding DNA: TGTGCCAGCAGGCCGGGGACAGGCTATCAGCCCCAGCATTTT. It codes for CASRPGTGYQPQHF.

This chain uses TRBV18 with TRBJ2-2, with unresolved D. Trimming pared 6 bases from V and 2 bases from J, leaving 10 bases between. CDR3 length: 14 amino acids. CDR1 and CDR2 from the germline V gene are KGHSH and LQKENI. The chain's CDR3 is CASSSGFNTGELFF. Written as DNA, the CDR3 is TGTGCCAGCTCGTCAGGATTTAACACCGGGGAGCTGTTTTTT.

This clonotype was detected a few times. The chain links TRBV20-1 to TRBJ2-5, with 8 bases aligning to TRBD2. With the DNA end fitting TRBJ2-7 better, the J assignment may be wrong. The germline V gene has CDR1 DFQATT and CDR2 SNEGSKA (reference sequence). This CDR3 spans 13 amino acids. As DNA, the CDR3 is TGCAGTGCTCGGGAGGGGACTCCCTACGAGCAGTACTTC. This sequence encodes CSAREGTPYEQYF.

This CDR3 is CASHFAGSYEQYV. In nucleotides, the CDR3 is TGTGCCAGCCACTTCGCGGGGTCTTACGAGCAGTACGTC. The chain combines TRBV6-2 or TRBV6-3 with TRBJ2-7; tentative D call: TRBD2 (6 bases). With 8 bases removed from V and 4 bases from J, the gap between germline ends came to 15 bases. Germline-derived CDR1 and CDR2 are MNHEY and SVGEGT. CDR3 length: 13 residues.

The V gene is TRBV7-3, the J gene TRBJ2-5; 7 bases are shared with TRBD1. TRBJ2-1 explains the end of the DNA better; the J call may be wrong. This CDR3 contains 13 residues. The germline V gene has CDR1 SGHTA and CDR2 FQGTGA. The CDR3 DNA follows: TGTGCCAGCAGCACCCAACAGACAGGGACGCAGTTCTTC. Its protein product is CASSTQQTGTQFF.

The chain is built from TRBV6-5 and TRBJ1-2, with D unresolved. Germline V lookup: CDR1 MNHEY, CDR2 SVGAGI. Trimming cost V 2 bases and J 4 bases, with 11 bases left between them. CDR3 length equals 14 residues. In nucleotides, the CDR3 is TGTGCCAGCAGTTACCTCGGGATGGGCTATGGCTACACCTTC. This translates into CASSYLGMGYGYTF.

The V call is TRBV10-3, the J call TRBJ1-2; D remains unclear. The CDR3 has 14 amino acids. V was clipped by 0 bases and J by 9 bases, with 14 bases between them. CDR1 and CDR2 from the germline V gene are ENHRY and SYGVKD. Here the CDR3 reads CAISESDPLGSYTF. The CDR3 nucleotides read TGTGCCATCAGTGAGTCGGACCCCCTGGGAAGCTACACCTTC.

The rearrangement joins TRBV15 to TRBJ2-4; D gene unclear. Germline V gene data show CDR1 as LNHNV and CDR2 as YYDKDF (reference sequence). The CDR3 length is 14 residues. The V gene lost 6 bases and the J gene lost 3 bases, with 12 bases spanning the gap. The CDR3 is CATSLDRNKNIQYF. The CDR3 bases are TGTGCCACCAGTCTGGACCGGAACAAAAACATTCAGTACTTC.

The chain combines TRBV19 with TRBJ1-4, with 7 bases aligning to TRBD1. The CDR3 is 14 amino acids. The V and J ends lost 5 bases and 5 bases, in that order; junction bases with no gene match: 5. Germline CDR1 reads LNHDA; CDR2 reads SQIVND (reference sequence). The CDR3 DNA reads as TGTGCCAGTAGTTCTTCGGGACAGAATGAAAAACTGTTTTTT. Amino acids: CASSSSGQNEKLFF.

There are a few counts of this clonotype. The genes are TRBV6-5 and TRBJ2-5, with 9 bases that match TRBD2. Germline CDR1 MNHEY, CDR2 SVGAGI. This CDR3 region has 13 residues. The J segment lost 5 bases and the V segment lost 8 bases, leaving 6 bases of the junction unmatched. The CDR3 nucleotides read TGTGCCAGCCTAGCGGGGCATGGGGAGACCCAGTACTTC. Translating gives CASLAGHGETQYF.

This clonotype was counted between two and nine times. CDR3 sequence: CASSPRQLSDTQYF. The CDR3 bases are TGTGCCAGCAGCCCCCGACAGTTATCCGATACGCAGTATTTT. This chain uses TRBV7-6 with TRBJ2-3; TRBD1 might be the D (5 bases). The V and J ends lost 5 bases and 6 bases respectively, with 15 bases between them. The CDR3 runs 14 residues. The germline V gene encodes CDR1 SGHVS and CDR2 FNYEAQ.

The chain has TRBV11-2 and TRBJ2-5; the match to TRBD2 covers 7 bases. J gave up 3 bases and V 0 bases, and 4 bases lay outside the gene matches. Germline CDR1 is SGHAT and CDR2 is FQNNGV. CDR3 length: 15 residues. CDR3 region: CASSLDPAGKETQYF. CDR3 in DNA: TGTGCCAGCAGCTTAGATCCAGCGGGAAAAGAGACCCAGTACTTC.

The chain recombines TRBV9 with TRBJ2-1, with D uncertain. The CDR3 extends over 14 amino acids. Trimming cost V 3 bases and J 0 bases, with 7 bases left between them. Germline V gene lookup returns CDR1 SGDLS and CDR2 YYNGEE. CDR3 loop: CASSGLSSYNEQFF. The CDR3, as DNA: TGTGCCAGCAGCGGGTTGAGCTCCTACAATGAGCAGTTCTTC.

A word on this clonotype: The junction shows a germline mismatch at one end, possibly a read error. J is TRBJ2-5 and V is TRBV5-1; the D is unclear. CDR1 and CDR2 (germline): SGHRS, YFSETQ. This CDR3 spans 13 amino acids. CDR3 nucleotide sequence: TGCGACAGCAGCTTGTCCTTTCAAGAGACCCAGTACTTC. Amino acid sequence: CDSSLSFQETQYF.

The chain combines TRBV15 with TRBJ1-1; D remains ambiguous. Trimming shortened V by 4 bases and J by 2 bases, and 8 bases separated the two germline ends. The CDR3 contains 13 residues. Germline V gene sequence: CDR1 LNHNV, CDR2 YYDKDF (reference sequence). Here the CDR3 reads CATSTSRNTEAFF. The CDR3 DNA is TGTGCCACCAGCACCTCGAGAAACACTGAAGCTTTCTTT.